The 16 T cell receptor beta chains given below trace back to one sample, sequenced in a study of CD8+ T cells in alopecia areata. The treatment: oral pan-JAK inhibitor, 5-10 mg twice daily. Reverse transcribed after extraction, RNA yielded cDNA as the sequencing template. Produced via immunoSEQ multiplex PCR; TCRdb's table is partial and in-frame only. The profile shows over 85,000 clones, just over 70% of them singletons. The sample here was CD8+ T cells sorted from blood, taken at week 44, from a patient treated with tofacitinib. The receptors come from a human donor with alopecia areata.

This chain joins TRBV9 and TRBJ1-2, with D perhaps TRBD1 (6 bases). The CDR3 sequence is 14 residues long. V was shortened by 3 bases and J by 2 bases, with 11 bases between the two germline ends. Germline V lookup: CDR1 SGDLS, CDR2 YYNGEE. The CDR3 bases are TGTGCCAGCAGCGACAGGGACACCAACTATGGCTACACCTTC. Amino acids: CASSDRDTNYGYTF. The whole variable domain, filled in from reference TRBV9 and TRBJ1-2, reads DSGVTQTPKHLITATGQRVTLRCSPRSGDLSVYWYQQSLDQGLQFLIQYYNGEERAKGNILERFSAQQFPDLHSELNLSSLELGDSALYFCASSDRDTNYGYTFGSGTRLTVV.

The CDR3 nucleotides read TGTGCCAGCAGCCTTTCAACAGGCGCAATCACAGATACGCAGTATTTT. It codes for CASSLSTGAITDTQYF. The chain uses TRBV7-9 and TRBJ2-3; D is perhaps TRBD1 (5 bases). CDR1 is SEHNR, CDR2 FQNEAQ, per germline (reference sequence). The V end was cut by 5 bases, the J end by 2 bases, with 17 bases between. CDR3 length: 16 residues.

The V gene is TRBV29-1, the J gene TRBJ1-2; D may be TRBD1 (5 bases). Trimming pared 3 bases from V and 4 bases from J, leaving 6 bases between. Germline CDR1 reads SQVTM; CDR2 reads ANQGSEA. The CDR3 is 11 amino acids. CDR3 nucleotide sequence: TGCAGCGTTGACCAGGGCTATGGCTACACCTTC. Amino acids: CSVDQGYGYTF.

The chain couples TRBV7-9 to TRBJ2-3, with D perhaps matching TRBD1 or TRBD2 (5 bases each). V gave up 5 bases and J gave up 5 bases, with 20 bases separating them. Germline assignment: CDR1 SEHNR and CDR2 FQNEAQ (reference sequence). The CDR3 covers 16 residues. The CDR3 protein is CASSLGVVGTQDTQYF. The CDR3 DNA reads TGTGCCAGCAGCCTGGGGGTGGTTGGGACCCAAGATACGCAGTATTTT. Based on the CDR3 plus reference TRBV7-9 and TRBJ2-3, the full variable domain is DTGVSQNPRHKITKRGQNVTFRCDPISEHNRLYWYRQTLGQGPEFLTYFQNEAQLEKSRLLSDRFSAERPKGSFSTLEIQRTEQGDSAMYLCASSLGVVGTQDTQYFGPGTRLTVL.

V is TRBV23-1 and J is TRBJ1-6; 9 bases are shared with TRBD1. TRBV23-1 is an ORF for which the function is uncertain. The length of the CDR3 is 19 residues. The trim removed 3 bases at V and 9 bases at J, leaving 18 bases unmatched. CDR3 loop: CASSQTDRDRDIWGSPLHF. For the CDR3, the DNA is TGCGCCAGCAGTCAGACTGACCGGGACAGGGATATATGGGGTTCACCCCTCCACTTT.

The chain carries TRBV6-5 and TRBJ1-3, with D uncertain. Trimming took off 8 bases at V and 2 bases at J, with 10 bases between the two ends. Germline loops: CDR1 MNHEY, CDR2 SVGAGI. This CDR3 has 13 amino acids. The CDR3 region has the DNA TGTGCCAGCGCCAGCAGCACTGGAAACACCATATATTTT. The encoded protein is CASASSTGNTIYF.

CDR3 sequence reads: CASSFSTGEETQYF. The CDR3 DNA sequence: TGTGCCAGCAGCTTCTCGACAGGGGAAGAGACCCAGTACTTC. The V and J genes are TRBV5-6 and TRBJ2-5, with 8 bases that match TRBD1. Losses at the gene ends were 2 bases for V and 3 bases for J; bases not matched to a gene: 3. CDR3 length: 14 amino acids. The germline V gene has CDR1 SGHDT and CDR2 YYEEEE.

The V call is TRBV12-5, the J call TRBJ1-6, with TRBD1 matching over 9 bases. Germline CDR1 and CDR2: LGHNT and FRNRAP. V was clipped by 2 bases and J by 4 bases; unmatched bases: 6. The length of the CDR3 is 17 residues. CDR3 sequence reads: CASGLSGDRGYNSPLHF. DNA of the CDR3: TGTGCTAGTGGTTTGTCCGGTGACAGGGGGTATAATTCACCCCTCCACTTT.

The genes are TRBV13 and TRBJ1-1; D possibly corresponds to TRBD1 (6 bases). The CDR3 has 16 residues. CDR1 and CDR2 from the germline V gene are PRHDT and FYEKMQ (reference sequence). Trimming stripped 3 bases from V and 6 bases from J, with 20 bases between. The CDR3, as DNA: TGTGCCAGCAGCTTCCAAACAGGGACCGAGGACGCTGAAGCTTTCTTT. Translation: CASSFQTGTEDAEAFF.

The chain has TRBV27 and TRBJ2-1, with 12 bases identical to TRBD2. The V segment lost 3 bases and the J segment 4 bases; nucleotides outside the gene matches: 7. This CDR3 is 17 amino acids long. Germline loops: CDR1 MNHEY, CDR2 SMNVEV (reference sequence). The CDR3 region is CASSFLTSGGVYNEQFF. The CDR3 region has the DNA TGTGCCAGCAGTTTTCTGACTAGCGGGGGCGTATACAATGAGCAGTTCTTC.

The V and J genes are TRBV5-4 and TRBJ1-2, with a tentative D call TRBD1 (5 bases). Trimming removed 0 bases at V and 4 bases at J, with 10 bases between. The CDR3 runs 14 residues. Germline V gene lookup returns CDR1 SGHNT and CDR2 YYREEE (reference sequence). The CDR3 spells CASSLAQDPYGYTF. The CDR3 DNA reads TGTGCCAGCAGCTTGGCACAGGACCCCTATGGCTACACCTTC.

This chain uses TRBV9 with TRBJ1-2; 7 bases align to TRBD1. The CDR3 contains 17 residues. Trimming cost V 1 base and J 4 bases; bases outside gene matches: 13. Germline V gene sequence: CDR1 SGDLS, CDR2 YYNGEE. The CDR3 nucleotides are TGTGCCAGCAGCGTAAGTTCCGGACAGGTGAACTCCTATGGCTACACCTTC. It codes for CASSVSSGQVNSYGYTF.

The chain links TRBV2 to TRBJ1-2; TRBD1 is a possible D gene (6 bases). Germline lookup yields CDR1 SNHLY and CDR2 FYNNEI. This CDR3 contains 12 residues. V gave up 9 bases and J gave up 2 bases, with 10 bases separating them. The CDR3 region has the DNA TGTGCCAGTCCGGACAGCAACTATGGCTACACCTTC. Residues: CASPDSNYGYTF.

This clone was observed once. The V call is TRBV19, the J call TRBJ1-1, with D maybe TRBD1 (5 bases). CDR1 is LNHDA, CDR2 SQIVND, per germline (reference sequence). CDR3 length: 13 amino acids. Trimming stripped 5 bases from V and 1 base from J, with 8 bases between. CDR3 residues: CASSSTENTEAFF. In DNA, the CDR3 is TGTGCCAGTAGTTCGACAGAGAACACTGAAGCTTTCTTT.

This rearrangement joins TRBV30 to TRBJ2-7; tentatively, D is TRBD2 (6 bases). CDR1 GTSNPN and CDR2 SVGIG come from the germline V gene (reference sequence). There are 14 residues in the CDR3. V was pared by 2 bases and J by 2 bases, with 13 bases between. CDR3 nucleotides: TGTGCCTGGAGTCCTCCCTCGGGGGCCTACGAGCAGTACTTC. Residues: CAWSPPSGAYEQYF.

This clone was observed a few times. V and J are TRBV15 and TRBJ2-7; TRBD2 might be the D (5 bases). V dropped 5 bases and J dropped 2 bases, with 13 bases sitting between them. Germline assignment: CDR1 LNHNV and CDR2 YYDKDF (reference sequence). This CDR3 is built from 14 residues. The CDR3, as DNA: TGTGCCACCAGCGAGAGGGCTGAACCCTACGAGCAGTACTTC. Its translation: CATSERAEPYEQYF. Full variable domain (remainder filled in from reference TRBV15 and TRBJ2-7): DAMVIQNPRYQVTQFGKPVTLSCSQTLNHNVMYWYQQKSSQAPKLLFHYYDKDFNNEADTPDNFQSRRPNTSFCFLDIRSPGLGDTAMYLCATSERAEPYEQYFGPGTRLTVT.